The T cell receptor beta chain described here comes from a study of shared clonotypes between healthy human individuals. The J segment lost 2 bases and the V segment lost 6 bases, leaving 6 bases of the junction unmatched. This CDR3 is 14 amino acids long. CDR1 and CDR2 (germline): MNHNS, SASEGT. Some clones are missing from TCRdb's copy, which holds only in-frame ones; the method was immunoSEQ multiplex PCR. The repertoire holds 640,000 or so clones, more than 70% seen once, with under 2% in the top ten. Healthy HIV-negative adults without recent acute infections or vaccinations served as donors. The receptor comes from a woman in her thirties in good health. Sequencing input: memory CD4+ T cells sorted from blood. Sample subset: CD45RA-negative fraction. The J gene is TRBJ2-7, the V gene TRBV6-1; 8 bases are shared with TRBD1. For the CDR3, the DNA is TGTGCCAGCAGGACCGGGACAGGCCCCTACGAGCAGTACTTC. Its translation is CASRTGTGPYEQYF.